The TCR beta chain under discussion was sequenced for a study of cytomegalovirus exposure and HLA in healthy donors. CDR1 is MRHNA and CDR2 is SNTAGT in the germline V gene. V lost 6 bases, J lost 0 bases, and 15 bases lay in between. The length of the CDR3 is 16 residues. The assay was immunoSEQ multiplex PCR, and TCRdb's table has in-frame clones only and misses some. The sample lists roughly 180,000 clones; about four fifths were seen once. The study's findings and limits: Rarity characterized most TCR sequences, yet some public TCRs appeared in many donors.

About this clone: What it recognizes is unknown.

V usage is TRBV6-4 and J usage is TRBJ2-1; D call uncertain. The specimen sequenced was PBMCs. The source is a man younger than 30 in good health and CMV-seropositive. CDR3 in amino acids: CASSPRLSSSYNEQFF. The CDR3 DNA follows: TGTGCCAGCAGCCCCCGGTTATCGAGCTCCTACAATGAGCAGTTCTTC.